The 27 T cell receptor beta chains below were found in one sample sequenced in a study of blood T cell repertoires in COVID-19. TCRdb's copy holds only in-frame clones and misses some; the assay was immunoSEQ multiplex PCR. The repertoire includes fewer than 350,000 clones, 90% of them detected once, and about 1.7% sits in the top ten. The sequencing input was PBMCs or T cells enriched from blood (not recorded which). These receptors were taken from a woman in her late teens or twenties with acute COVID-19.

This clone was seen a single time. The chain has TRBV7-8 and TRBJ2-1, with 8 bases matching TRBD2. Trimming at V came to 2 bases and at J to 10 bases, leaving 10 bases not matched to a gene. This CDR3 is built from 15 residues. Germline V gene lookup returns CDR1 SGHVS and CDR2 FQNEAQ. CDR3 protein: CASSLRRTSWWEQFF. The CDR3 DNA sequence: TGTGCCAGCAGCTTAAGGAGGACTAGCTGGTGGGAGCAGTTCTTC. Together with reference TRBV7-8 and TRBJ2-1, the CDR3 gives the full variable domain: GAGVSQSPRYKVAKRGQDVALRCDPISGHVSLFWYQQALGQGPEFLTYFQNEAQLDKSGLPSDRFFAERPEGSVSTLKIQRTQQEDSAVYLCASSLRRTSWWEQFFGPGTRLTVL.

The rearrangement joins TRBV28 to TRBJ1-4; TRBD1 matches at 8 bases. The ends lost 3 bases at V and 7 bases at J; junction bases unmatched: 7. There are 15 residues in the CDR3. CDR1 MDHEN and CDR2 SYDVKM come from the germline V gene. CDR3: CASSLAGGGIEKLFF. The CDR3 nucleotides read TGTGCCAGCAGTTTGGCAGGGGGCGGTATTGAAAAACTGTTTTTT.

DNA for the CDR3: TGTGCCAGCAGCTTGCGGGCTGGGAGGCAGTACTTC. Amino acids: CASSLRAGRQYF. The rearrangement joins TRBV5-5 to TRBJ2-7; possibly TRBD2 for D (5 bases). Germline CDR1 SGHKS, CDR2 YYEKEE (reference sequence). V was cut by 1 base and J by 9 bases, with 11 bases left in between. This CDR3 spans 12 amino acids. Full variable domain (rest looked up from reference TRBV5-5 and TRBJ2-7): DAGVTQSPTHLIKTRGQQVTLRCSPISGHKSVSWYQQVLGQGPQFIFQYYEKEERGRGNFPDRFSARQFPNYSSELNVNALLLGDSALYLCASSLRAGRQYFGPGTRLTVT.

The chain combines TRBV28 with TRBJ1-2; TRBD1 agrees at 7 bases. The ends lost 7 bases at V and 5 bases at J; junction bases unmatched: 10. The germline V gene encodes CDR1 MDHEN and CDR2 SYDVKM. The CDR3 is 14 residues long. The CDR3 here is CASTQGVPDYGYTF. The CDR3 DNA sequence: TGTGCCAGCACCCAGGGGGTTCCGGATTATGGCTACACCTTC.

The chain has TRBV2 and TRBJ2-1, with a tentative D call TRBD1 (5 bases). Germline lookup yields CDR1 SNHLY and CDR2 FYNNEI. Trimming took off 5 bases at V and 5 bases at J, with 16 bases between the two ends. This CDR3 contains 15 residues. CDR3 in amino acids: CASSYPGLTNNEQFF. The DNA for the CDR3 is TGTGCCAGCAGTTATCCAGGGTTAACGAACAATGAGCAGTTCTTC.

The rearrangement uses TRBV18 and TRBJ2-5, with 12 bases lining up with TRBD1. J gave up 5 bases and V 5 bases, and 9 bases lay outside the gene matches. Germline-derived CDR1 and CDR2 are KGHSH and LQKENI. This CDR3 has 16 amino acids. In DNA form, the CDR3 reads TGTGCCAGCTCAGGCACCGGGACAGGGGGCAAGGAGACCCAGTACTTC. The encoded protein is CASSGTGTGGKETQYF.

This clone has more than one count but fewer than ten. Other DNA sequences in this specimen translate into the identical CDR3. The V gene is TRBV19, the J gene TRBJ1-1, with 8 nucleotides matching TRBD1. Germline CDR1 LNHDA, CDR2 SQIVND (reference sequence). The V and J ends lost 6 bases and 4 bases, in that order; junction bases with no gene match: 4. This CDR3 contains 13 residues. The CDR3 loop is CASSIDRGTEAFF. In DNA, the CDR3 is TGTGCCAGTAGCATCGACAGGGGCACTGAAGCTTTCTTT.

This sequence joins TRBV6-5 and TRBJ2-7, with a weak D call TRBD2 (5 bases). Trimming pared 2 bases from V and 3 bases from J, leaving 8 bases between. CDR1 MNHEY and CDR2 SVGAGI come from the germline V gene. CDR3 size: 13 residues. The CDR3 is CASSYEGNYEQYF. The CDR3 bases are TGTGCCAGCAGTTACGAGGGAAACTACGAGCAGTACTTC.

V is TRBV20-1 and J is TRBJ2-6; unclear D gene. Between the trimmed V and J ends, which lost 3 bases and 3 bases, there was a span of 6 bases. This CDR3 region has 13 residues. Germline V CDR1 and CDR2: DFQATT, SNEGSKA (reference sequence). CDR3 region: CSASGGGANVLTF. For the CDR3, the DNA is TGCAGTGCTAGTGGCGGTGGGGCCAACGTCCTGACTTTC.

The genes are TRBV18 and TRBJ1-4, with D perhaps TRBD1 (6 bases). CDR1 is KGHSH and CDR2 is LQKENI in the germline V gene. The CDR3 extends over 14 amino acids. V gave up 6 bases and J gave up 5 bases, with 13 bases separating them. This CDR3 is CASSEGQGNEKLFF. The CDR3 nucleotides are TGTGCCAGCTCGGAAGGCCAGGGGAATGAAAAACTGTTTTTT.

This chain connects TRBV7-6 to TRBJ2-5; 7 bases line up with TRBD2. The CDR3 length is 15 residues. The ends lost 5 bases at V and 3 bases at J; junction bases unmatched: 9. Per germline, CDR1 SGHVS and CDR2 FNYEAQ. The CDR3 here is CASSPLAGAEETQYF. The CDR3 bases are TGTGCCAGCAGCCCCCTGGCGGGAGCGGAAGAGACCCAGTACTTC.

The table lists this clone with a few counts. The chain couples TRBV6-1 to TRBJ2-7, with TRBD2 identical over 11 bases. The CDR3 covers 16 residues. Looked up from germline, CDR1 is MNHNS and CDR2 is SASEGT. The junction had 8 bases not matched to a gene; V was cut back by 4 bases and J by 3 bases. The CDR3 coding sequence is TGTGCCAGCAGTGGCACCCGGGGGACTAGCGGCTACGAGCAGTACTTC. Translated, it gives CASSGTRGTSGYEQYF.

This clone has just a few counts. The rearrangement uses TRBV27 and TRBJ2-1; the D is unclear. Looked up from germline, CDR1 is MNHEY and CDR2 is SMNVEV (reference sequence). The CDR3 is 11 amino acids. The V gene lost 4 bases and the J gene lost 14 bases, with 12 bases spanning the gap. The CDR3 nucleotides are TGTGCCAGCAGTTGGGCAGGAAGTGAGTTCTTC. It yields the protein CASSWAGSEFF.

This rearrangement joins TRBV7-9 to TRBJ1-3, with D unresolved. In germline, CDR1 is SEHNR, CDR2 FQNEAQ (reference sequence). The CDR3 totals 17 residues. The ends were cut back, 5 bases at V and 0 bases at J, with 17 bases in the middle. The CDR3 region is CASSTDPLSSSGNTIYF. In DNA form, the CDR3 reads TGTGCCAGCAGCACTGATCCTCTTTCGTCCTCTGGAAACACCATATATTTT.

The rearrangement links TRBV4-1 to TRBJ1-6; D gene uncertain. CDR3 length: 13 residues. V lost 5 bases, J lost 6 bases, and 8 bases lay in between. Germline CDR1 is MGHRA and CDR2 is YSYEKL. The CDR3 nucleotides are TGCGCCAGCAGCGCCGGGGTTAATTCACCCCTCCACTTT. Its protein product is CASSAGVNSPLHF.

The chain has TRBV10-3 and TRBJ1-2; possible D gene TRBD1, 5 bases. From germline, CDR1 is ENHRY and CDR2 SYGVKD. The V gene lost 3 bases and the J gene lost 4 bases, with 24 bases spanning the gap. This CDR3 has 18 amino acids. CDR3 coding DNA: TGTGCCATCAGTGACTCGTCCTCCGGGACTTCCACTCCCTATGGCTACACCTTC. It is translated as CAISDSSSGTSTPYGYTF.

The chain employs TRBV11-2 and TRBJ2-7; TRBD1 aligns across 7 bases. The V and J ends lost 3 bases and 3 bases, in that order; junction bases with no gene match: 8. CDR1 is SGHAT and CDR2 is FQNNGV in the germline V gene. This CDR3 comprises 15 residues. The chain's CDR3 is CASSFRDRANYEQYF. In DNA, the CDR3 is TGTGCCAGCAGCTTCCGAGACAGGGCAAACTACGAGCAGTACTTC.

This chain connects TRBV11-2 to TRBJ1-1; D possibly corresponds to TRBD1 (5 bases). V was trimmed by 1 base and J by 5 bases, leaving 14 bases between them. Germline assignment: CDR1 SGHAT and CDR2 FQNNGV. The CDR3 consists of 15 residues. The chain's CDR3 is CASSLAGGGGTEAFF. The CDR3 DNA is TGTGCCAGCAGCTTAGCCGGGGGAGGTGGAACTGAAGCTTTCTTT.

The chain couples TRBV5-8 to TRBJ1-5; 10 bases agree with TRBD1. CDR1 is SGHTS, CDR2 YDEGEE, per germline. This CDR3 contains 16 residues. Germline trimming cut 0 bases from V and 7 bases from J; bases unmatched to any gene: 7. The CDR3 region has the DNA TGTGCCAGCAGCTTGGTGGGACAGGGGTGGGACCAGCCCCAGCATTTT. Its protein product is CASSLVGQGWDQPQHF.

The CDR3 loop is CASSLAGGKGTGELFF. Written as DNA, the CDR3 is TGCGCCAGCAGCTTGGCCGGAGGGAAGGGGACCGGGGAGCTGTTTTTT. The chain combines TRBV5-1 with TRBJ2-2; tentative D call: TRBD2 (6 bases). Germline V gene data show CDR1 as SGHRS and CDR2 as YFSETQ. Deletions cut 0 bases from V and 5 bases from J, with 14 bases between. This CDR3 comprises 16 residues.

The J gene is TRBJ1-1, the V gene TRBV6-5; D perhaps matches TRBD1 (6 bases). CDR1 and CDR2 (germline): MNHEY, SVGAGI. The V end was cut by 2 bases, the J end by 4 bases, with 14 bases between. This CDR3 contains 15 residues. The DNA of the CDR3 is TGTGCCAGCAGTTACGACAGTCGCAGGGGCACTGAAGCTTTCTTT. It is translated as CASSYDSRRGTEAFF.

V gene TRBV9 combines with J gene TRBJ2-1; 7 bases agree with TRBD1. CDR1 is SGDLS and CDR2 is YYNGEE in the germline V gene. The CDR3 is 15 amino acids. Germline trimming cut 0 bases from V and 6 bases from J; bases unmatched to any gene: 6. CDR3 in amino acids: CASSVDRGPSNEQFF. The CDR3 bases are TGTGCCAGCAGCGTAGACAGGGGACCCTCCAATGAGCAGTTCTTC.

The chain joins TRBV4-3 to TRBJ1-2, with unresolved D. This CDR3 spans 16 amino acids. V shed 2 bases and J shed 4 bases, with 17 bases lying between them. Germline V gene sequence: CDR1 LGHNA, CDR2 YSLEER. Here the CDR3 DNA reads TGCGCCAGCAGCCAAACCCGGGGAGCTGAGGGCTATGGCTACACCTTC. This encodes CASSQTRGAEGYGYTF.

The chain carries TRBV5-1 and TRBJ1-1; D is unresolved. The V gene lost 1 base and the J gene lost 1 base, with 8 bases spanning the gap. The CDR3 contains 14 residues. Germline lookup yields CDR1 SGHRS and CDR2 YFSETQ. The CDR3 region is CASSLNSQNTEAFF. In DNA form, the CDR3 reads TGCGCCAGCAGCTTGAACAGCCAGAACACTGAAGCTTTCTTT.

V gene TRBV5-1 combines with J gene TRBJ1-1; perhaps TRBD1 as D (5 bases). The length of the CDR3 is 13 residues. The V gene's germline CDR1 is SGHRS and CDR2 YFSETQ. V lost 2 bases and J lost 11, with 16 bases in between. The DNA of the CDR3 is TGCGCCAGCAGCTTTACCAAGGGGATGGCGGCTTTCTTT. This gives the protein CASSFTKGMAAFF.

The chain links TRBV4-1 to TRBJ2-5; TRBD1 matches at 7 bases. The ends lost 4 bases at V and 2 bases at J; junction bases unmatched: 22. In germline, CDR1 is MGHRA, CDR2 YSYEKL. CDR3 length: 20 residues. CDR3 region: CASSRGPGHKGARSQETQYF. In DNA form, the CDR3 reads TGCGCCAGCAGCCGAGGTCCGGGTCACAAGGGGGCAAGGTCGCAAGAGACCCAGTACTTC.

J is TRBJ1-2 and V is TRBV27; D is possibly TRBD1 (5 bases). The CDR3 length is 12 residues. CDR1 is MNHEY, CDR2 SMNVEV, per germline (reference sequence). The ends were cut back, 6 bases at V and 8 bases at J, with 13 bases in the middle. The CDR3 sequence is CASRSTAGGYTF. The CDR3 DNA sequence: TGTGCCAGCAGGTCGACAGCTGGCGGCTACACCTTC.